This TCR beta chain was recorded in a study of blood T cell repertoires in COVID-19. Across the whole study: From the United States, Italy and Spain came samples of acute and convalescent COVID-19.

The data were produced by immunoSEQ multiplex PCR, yet TCRdb's version contains in-frame clones alone and is incomplete. Of around 400,000 clones listed, about 89% are singletons. Trimming pared 5 bases from V and 7 bases from J, leaving 23 bases between. From germline, CDR1 is SGHAT and CDR2 FQNNGV. The CDR3 is 16 amino acids. This TCR derives from a woman aged 25-40 years with COVID-19, enrolled during active disease. The sequenced material came from peripheral blood. The chain recombines TRBV11-2 with TRBJ1-2; D is possibly TRBD1 (6 bases). In DNA form, the CDR3 reads TGTGCCAGCAGCCCCCTATTGGGGGGGCAGCGGTTTGGCTACACCTTC. It translates to CASSPLLGGQRFGYTF. Looking up the rest from reference TRBV11-2 and TRBJ1-2 gives the full variable domain: EAGVAQSPRYKIIEKRQSVAFWCNPISGHATLYWYQQILGQGPKLLIQFQNNGVVDDSQLPKDRFSAERLKGVDSTLKIQPAKLEDSAVYLCASSPLLGGQRFGYTFGSGTRLTVV.